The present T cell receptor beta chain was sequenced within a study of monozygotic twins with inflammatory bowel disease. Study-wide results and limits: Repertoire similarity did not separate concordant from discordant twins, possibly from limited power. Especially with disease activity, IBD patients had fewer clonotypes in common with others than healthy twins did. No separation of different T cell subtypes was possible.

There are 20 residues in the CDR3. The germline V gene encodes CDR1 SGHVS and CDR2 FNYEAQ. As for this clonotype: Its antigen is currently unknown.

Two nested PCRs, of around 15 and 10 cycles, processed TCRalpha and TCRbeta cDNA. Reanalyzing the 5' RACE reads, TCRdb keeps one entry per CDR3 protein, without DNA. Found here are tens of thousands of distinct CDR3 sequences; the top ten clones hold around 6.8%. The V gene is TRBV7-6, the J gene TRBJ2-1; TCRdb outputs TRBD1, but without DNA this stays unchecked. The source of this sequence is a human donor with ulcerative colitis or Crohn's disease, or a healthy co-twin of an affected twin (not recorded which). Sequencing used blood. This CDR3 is CASSGTTGTGPWRNYNEQFF.